This T cell receptor (beta chain) was identified in a study of post-analysis software for immune sequencing data. The library was made from cDNA and included unique molecular identifiers. Using its own MiXCR run on the PCR reads, TCRdb lists one record per CDR3 protein. Of hundreds of thousands of distinct CDR3 sequences listed, 30% were seen once; the top ten hold 0.55% to 0.65%. Regarding the study as a whole: Relative to controls, patients with multiple sclerosis showed significantly lower normalized Chao1 diversity. Four to six TRBV segments were more frequent in patients than controls; TRBV5-6, TRBV5-1 and TRBV20-1 belonged to this group. F-measure co-clustering was strong for batch-matched samples.

This CDR3 spans 13 amino acids. Per germline, CDR1 MNHEY and CDR2 SVGAGI. With 10 bases removed from V and 3 bases from J, the gap between germline ends came to 13 bases. This clonotype has only a few counts. Its antigen is unidentified. Sequencing used blood. The source is a girl under 18 with multiple sclerosis. The rearrangement links TRBV6-5 to TRBJ1-3, with a tentative D call TRBD1 (5 bases). The CDR3 nucleotides read TGTGCCACAATGAGGGGAGTTGGAAACACCATATATTTT. As protein: CATMRGVGNTIYF.